These 29 T cell receptor beta chains were all obtained from the same sample, sequenced in a study of blood T cell repertoires in COVID-19. Sequencing was performed with immunoSEQ multiplex PCR; in TCRdb, only in-frame clones are kept and a portion is missing. The sample contains approximately 72,000 clones, 85% to 90% of which appear only once. Sequenced: peripheral blood. The source is a man in his fifties or sixties with acute or convalescent COVID-19.

The sample holds one count of this clone. V usage is TRBV5-6 and J usage is TRBJ1-5, with a tentative D call TRBD1 (6 bases). V lost 0 bases and J lost 0, with 19 bases in between. The germline CDR1 and CDR2 sequences are SGHDT and YYEEEE. CDR3 length: 19 amino acids. The DNA of the CDR3 is TGTGCCAGCAGCTTGGCGCGGACAAGGGGGATCTATAGCAATCAGCCCCAGCATTTT. This gives the protein CASSLARTRGIYSNQPQHF. Based on the CDR3 plus reference TRBV5-6 and TRBJ1-5, the full variable domain is DAGVTQSPTHLIKTRGQQVTLRCSPKSGHDTVSWYQQALGQGPQFIFQYYEEEERQRGNFPDRFSGHQFPNYSSELNVNALLLGDSALYLCASSLARTRGIYSNQPQHFGDGTRLSIL.

The CDR3 reads CATSRQFTEAFF. The CDR3 region has the DNA TGTGCCACCTCTCGACAGTTCACTGAAGCTTTCTTT. The J gene is TRBJ1-1, the V gene TRBV12-3 or TRBV12-4, with D possibly TRBD1 on 5 matching bases. The CDR3 is 12 residues long. V was pared by 10 bases and J by 4 bases, with 13 bases between.

This rearrangement joins TRBV29-1 to TRBJ1-1; D is undetermined. Germline CDR1 is SQVTM and CDR2 is ANQGSEA. CDR3 length equals 11 residues. Deletions cut 3 bases from V and 0 bases from J, with 2 bases between. CDR3 nucleotide sequence: TGCAGCGTTGACGTGAACACTGAAGCTTTCTTT. The encoded protein is CSVDVNTEAFF.

This clone was found a few times. This CDR3 reads CASSSPGTGNHEQFF. The CDR3 DNA is TGTGCCAGCAGTTCCCCCGGGACAGGGAACCATGAGCAGTTCTTC. The V gene is TRBV28, the J gene TRBJ2-1; TRBD1 agrees at 9 bases. CDR3 length: 15 amino acids. Germline V gives CDR1 MDHEN, CDR2 SYDVKM. Germline trimming cut 4 bases from V and 8 bases from J; bases unmatched to any gene: 9.

The chain links TRBV7-9 to TRBJ1-5; the D is unclear. Germline V gives CDR1 SEHNR, CDR2 FQNEAQ (reference sequence). The CDR3 is 14 amino acids. The ends were cut back, 5 bases at V and 1 base at J, with 9 bases in the middle. The CDR3 coding sequence is TGTGCCAGCAGCCACGGGGTAAGCAATCAGCCCCAGCATTTT. It encodes CASSHGVSNQPQHF.

The chain recombines TRBV7-2 with TRBJ1-5; perhaps TRBD1 as D (5 bases). The CDR3 has 18 amino acids. V lost 1 base and J lost 0, with 16 bases in between. Germline-derived CDR1 and CDR2 are SGHTA and FQGNSA. This chain's CDR3 is CASSLGIAGLDSNQPQHF. The CDR3 DNA is TGTGCCAGCAGCTTAGGTATTGCAGGGTTGGATAGCAATCAGCCCCAGCATTTT.

In its sample, this clone was seen once. The chain combines TRBV28 with TRBJ2-1; 10 nucleotides line up with TRBD2. V dropped 4 bases and J dropped 10; count of bases not matched to a gene: 13. The germline CDR1 and CDR2 sequences are MDHEN and SYDVKM. The CDR3 runs 16 residues. The CDR3 sequence is CASSSRAGGSYREQFF. The CDR3 nucleotides read TGTGCCAGCAGTTCCAGAGCGGGGGGGTCATACCGGGAGCAGTTCTTC.

V usage is TRBV5-6 and J usage is TRBJ1-4; no clear D gene. Germline lookup yields CDR1 SGHDT and CDR2 YYEEEE. With 4 bases removed from V and 4 bases from J, the gap between germline ends came to 11 bases. This CDR3 spans 14 amino acids. The CDR3 nucleotides read TGTGCCAGCAGCCTCGGGAGCTATAATGAAAAACTGTTTTTT. Translated: CASSLGSYNEKLFF.

The chain is built from TRBV6-4 and TRBJ2-1, with 8 bases lining up with TRBD1. The CDR3 has 17 residues. Germline CDR1 MRHNA, CDR2 SNTAGT. V lost 3 bases, J lost 5 bases, and 12 bases stayed unmatched. The CDR3, as DNA: TGTGCCAGCAGTGATAACGGGCGACAGGGGAGAAACAATGAGCAGTTCTTC. Amino acid sequence: CASSDNGRQGRNNEQFF.

The chain joins TRBV3-1 (or the pseudogene TRBV3-2) to TRBJ2-3; 7 positions match TRBD1. Germline V gene lookup returns CDR1 LGHDT and CDR2 YNNKEL (reference sequence). This CDR3 is 16 amino acids long. Unmatched junction bases numbered 7, after V lost 1 base and J lost 3 bases. The CDR3 sequence: CASSQAPNRGTDTQYF. The CDR3 nucleotides are TGTGCCAGCAGCCAAGCCCCGAACAGGGGAACAGATACGCAGTATTTT.

This chain uses TRBV19 with TRBJ1-6, with TRBD1 matching 8 bases. V gave up 3 bases and J gave up 9 bases; unmatched junction bases: 10. CDR1 is LNHDA and CDR2 is SQIVND in the germline V gene (reference sequence). CDR3 length: 16 residues. CDR3 amino acids: CASSMAAQGAGSPLHF. The CDR3 bases are TGTGCCAGTAGTATGGCCGCCCAGGGGGCAGGTTCACCCCTCCACTTT.

The chain is built from TRBV7-9 and TRBJ1-2, with TRBD1 matching 7 bases. Germline CDR1 SEHNR, CDR2 FQNEAQ (reference sequence). With 4 bases clipped from V and 3 bases from J, the junction kept 11 bases outside the gene matches. There are 16 residues in the CDR3. The CDR3 is CASSSYLDRAHYGYTF. CDR3 nucleotide sequence: TGTGCCAGCAGCTCGTACCTCGACAGGGCGCACTATGGCTACACCTTC.

This sequence joins TRBV7-3 and TRBJ2-1; TRBD2 aligns across 10 bases. The CDR3 length is 15 residues. Germline V CDR1 and CDR2: SGHTA, FQGTGA. V shed 3 bases and J 6 bases; nucleotides not matched to a gene: 5. Here the CDR3 DNA reads TGTGCCAGCAGCTTTCTAGCGGGGGTCGGCAATGAGCAGTTCTTC. It translates to CASSFLAGVGNEQFF. Full variable domain (missing parts from reference TRBV7-3 and TRBJ2-1): GAGVSQTPSNKVTEKGKYVELRCDPISGHTALYWYRQSLGQGPEFLIYFQGTGAADDSGLPNDRFFAVRPEGSVSTLKIQRTERGDSAVYLCASSFLAGVGNEQFFGPGTRLTVL.

This chain uses TRBV25-1 with TRBJ1-2; TRBD1 might be the D (6 bases). This CDR3 has 15 amino acids. With 3 bases removed from V and 7 bases from J, the gap between germline ends came to 18 bases. Germline V gene data show CDR1 as MGHDK and CDR2 as SYGVNS. CDR3 residues: CASSDPPQGHGGYTF. The CDR3 bases are TGTGCCAGCAGTGACCCCCCTCAGGGGCACGGTGGCTACACCTTC.

This clone was seen just once. The genes are TRBV5-8 and TRBJ1-6; D is unclear. V lost 0 bases and J 9 bases, leaving 13 bases between the germline ends. The germline CDR1 and CDR2 sequences are SGHTS and YDEGEE. The CDR3 loop spans 15 amino acids. The CDR3 spells CASSLVGIEGSPLHF. DNA for the CDR3: TGTGCCAGCAGCTTGGTAGGGATCGAGGGTTCACCCCTCCACTTT.

This clone was observed a single time. The V call is TRBV19, the J call TRBJ2-1; D is possibly TRBD1 (6 bases). From germline, CDR1 is LNHDA and CDR2 SQIVND (reference sequence). V was shortened by 5 bases and J by 3 bases, with 14 bases between the two germline ends. CDR3 size: 15 residues. The CDR3 loop reads CASSPSTGIYNEQFF. CDR3 in DNA: TGTGCCAGTAGTCCAAGTACAGGGATCTACAATGAGCAGTTCTTC.

This chain links TRBV6-2 or TRBV6-3 with TRBJ2-3; the match to TRBD1 covers 7 bases. V was pared by 1 base and J by 4 bases, with 5 bases of the junction left unmatched. Germline loops: CDR1 MNHEY, CDR2 SVGEGT. The CDR3 length is 15 residues. CDR3 sequence reads: CASSYWNRGADTQYF. The CDR3 DNA follows: TGTGCCAGCAGTTACTGGAACAGGGGCGCAGATACGCAGTATTTT.

The chain combines TRBV5-6 with TRBJ1-2, with D perhaps TRBD1 (6 bases). Germline V gene sequence: CDR1 SGHDT, CDR2 YYEEEE. The V end was cut by 4 bases, the J end by 7 bases, with 17 bases between. The CDR3 extends over 14 amino acids. In DNA, the CDR3 is TGTGCCAGCAGCCAAATACAGGGAATCGGTGGCTACACCTTC. Protein sequence: CASSQIQGIGGYTF.

The chain joins TRBV29-1 to TRBJ2-3, with a tentative D call TRBD2 (6 bases). Per the germline V gene, CDR1 is SQVTM and CDR2 is ANQGSEA. Between the trimmed V and J ends, which lost 4 bases and 1 base, there was a span of 21 bases. The CDR3 totals 17 residues. CDR3 nucleotide sequence: TGCAGCGTTGCTGGGGGGAGACACCTTAGCGGCACAGATACGCAGTATTTT. Encoded protein: CSVAGGRHLSGTDTQYF.

This chain connects TRBV6-4 to TRBJ1-1, with 8 bases identical to TRBD1. V lost 10 bases and J lost 1; bases outside the gene matches: 11. The CDR3 consists of 15 residues. Germline assignment: CDR1 MRHNA and CDR2 SNTAGT. The CDR3: CATAGQGVRNTEAFF. Here the CDR3 DNA reads TGTGCCACCGCAGGACAGGGCGTCCGGAACACTGAAGCTTTCTTT.

In its sample, this clone was seen once. The chain uses TRBV7-9 and TRBJ2-2; no firm D call. The length of the CDR3 is 13 residues. Per germline, CDR1 SEHNR and CDR2 FQNEAQ (reference sequence). The V end lost 4 bases, the J end lost 5 bases, and 8 bases lay between the germline ends. DNA for the CDR3: TGTGCCAGCAGCTCCCCCCATACCGGGGAGCTGTTTTTT. It encodes CASSSPHTGELFF.

In this sample, this clone turned up a few times. This rearrangement joins TRBV11-2 to TRBJ2-5; 9 nucleotides match TRBD1. This CDR3 is 14 amino acids long. Trimming took 5 bases from V and 5 from J; bases not matched to a gene: 6. Germline CDR1 and CDR2: SGHAT and FQNNGV. The CDR3 sequence is CASSAGQGPETQYF. DNA for the CDR3: TGTGCCAGCAGCGCGGGACAGGGCCCGGAGACCCAGTACTTC. The complete variable domain, with remaining parts taken from reference TRBV11-2 and TRBJ2-5, reads EAGVAQSPRYKIIEKRQSVAFWCNPISGHATLYWYQQILGQGPKLLIQFQNNGVVDDSQLPKDRFSAERLKGVDSTLKIQPAKLEDSAVYLCASSAGQGPETQYFGPGTRLLVL.

The chain couples TRBV7-9 to TRBJ1-1; unclear D gene. Trimming removed 3 bases from V and 8 bases from J, with 7 bases in between. CDR1 SEHNR and CDR2 FQNEAQ come from the germline V gene (reference sequence). The CDR3 totals 11 residues. CDR3 in DNA: TGTGCCAGCAGCTTTGCAGGAGAAGCTTTCTTT. It specifies CASSFAGEAFF. Full variable domain (outside the CDR3, taken from reference TRBV7-9 and TRBJ1-1): DTGVSQNPRHKITKRGQNVTFRCDPISEHNRLYWYRQTLGQGPEFLTYFQNEAQLEKSRLLSDRFSAERPKGSFSTLEIQRTEQGDSAMYLCASSFAGEAFFGQGTRLTVV.

This rearrangement joins TRBV12-1 to TRBJ2-3; TRBD2 is the table's D call and was not checked against the DNA. TRBV12-1 is reported as a pseudogene. The CDR3 has 23 amino acids. The CDR3 bases are TGTGCCAGCAGCTCCTTCCCTTCCAAGGGACTAGCGGGGGGACCAGCTAGCACAGATACGCAGTATTTT. Encoded protein: CASSSFPSKGLAGGPASTDTQYF.

This sequence joins TRBV7-6 and TRBJ1-4; D is possibly TRBD1 (5 bases). CDR1 is SGHVS, CDR2 FNYEAQ, per germline. V was pared by 4 bases and J by 11 bases, with 23 bases between. CDR3 size: 16 residues. The CDR3 DNA follows: TGTGCCAGCAGCTCCCTGACAGACAGCCTAATTGGGAAACTGTTTTTT. Translated: CASSSLTDSLIGKLFF.

This clone was counted once. This chain connects TRBV24-1 to TRBJ1-2; D unclear. The V gene's germline CDR1 is KGHDR and CDR2 SFDVKD. This CDR3 contains 13 residues. V lost 4 bases to trimming and J lost 7 bases, with 12 bases between them. CDR3 bases: TGTGCCACCAGTGAGGCGGGGTACGGTGGCTACACCTTC. Protein: CATSEAGYGGYTF.

This chain joins TRBV6-5 and TRBJ2-7, with D uncertain. The length of the CDR3 is 11 residues. Per the germline V gene, CDR1 is MNHEY and CDR2 is SVGAGI. V was cut by 7 bases and J by 4 bases, with 8 bases left in between. For the CDR3, the DNA is TGTGCCAGCATGCTCGGGTACGAGCAGTACTTC. Translated: CASMLGYEQYF.

The rearrangement uses TRBV28 and TRBJ1-1; D remains ambiguous. CDR3 size: 11 residues. Trimming shortened V by 7 bases and J by 0 bases, and 3 bases separated the two germline ends. Germline loops: CDR1 MDHEN, CDR2 SYDVKM. Here the CDR3 DNA reads TGTGCCAGCACAGTGAACACTGAAGCTTTCTTT. Its translation is CASTVNTEAFF.

The chain has TRBV11-2 and TRBJ2-1; D is unresolved. The CDR3 spans 15 residues. Trimming took 6 bases from V and 1 from J, leaving 13 bases between them. Germline V gene sequence: CDR1 SGHAT, CDR2 FQNNGV. The CDR3 coding sequence is TGTGCCAGCAGTTCCAGGTTAAAGTCCTACAATGAGCAGTTCTTC. As protein: CASSSRLKSYNEQFF.